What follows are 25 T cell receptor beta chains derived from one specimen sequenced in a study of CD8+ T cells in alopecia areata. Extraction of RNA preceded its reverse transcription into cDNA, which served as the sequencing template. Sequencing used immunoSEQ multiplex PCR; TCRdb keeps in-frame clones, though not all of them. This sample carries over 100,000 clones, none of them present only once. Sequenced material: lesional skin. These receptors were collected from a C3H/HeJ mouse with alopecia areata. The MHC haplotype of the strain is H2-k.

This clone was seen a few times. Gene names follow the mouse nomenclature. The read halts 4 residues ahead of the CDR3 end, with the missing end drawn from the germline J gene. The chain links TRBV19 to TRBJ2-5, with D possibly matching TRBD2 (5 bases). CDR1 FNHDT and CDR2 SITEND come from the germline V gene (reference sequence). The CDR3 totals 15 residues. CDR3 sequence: CASSTRTHQGDTQYF. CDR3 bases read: TGTGCCAGCAGTACCAGGACTCACCAAGGGGAC.

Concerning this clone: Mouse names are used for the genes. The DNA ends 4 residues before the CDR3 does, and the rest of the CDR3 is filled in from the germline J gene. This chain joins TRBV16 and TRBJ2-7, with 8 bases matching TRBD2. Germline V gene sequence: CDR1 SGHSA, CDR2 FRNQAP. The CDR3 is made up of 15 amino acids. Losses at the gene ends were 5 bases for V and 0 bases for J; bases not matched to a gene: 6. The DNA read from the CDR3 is TGTGCAAGCAGCCCCCCTGGGGGGCACTCCTAT. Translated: CASSPPGGHSY. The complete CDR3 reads CASSPPGGHSYEQYF.

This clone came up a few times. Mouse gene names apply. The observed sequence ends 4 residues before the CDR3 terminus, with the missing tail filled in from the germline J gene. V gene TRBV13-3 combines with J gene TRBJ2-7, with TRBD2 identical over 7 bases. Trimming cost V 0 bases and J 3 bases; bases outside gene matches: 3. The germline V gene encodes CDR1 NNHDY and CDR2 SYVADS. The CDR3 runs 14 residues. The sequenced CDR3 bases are TGTGCCAGCAGTGATGATGGACTGGTCTAT. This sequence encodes CASSDDGLVY. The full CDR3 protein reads CASSDDGLVYEQYF.

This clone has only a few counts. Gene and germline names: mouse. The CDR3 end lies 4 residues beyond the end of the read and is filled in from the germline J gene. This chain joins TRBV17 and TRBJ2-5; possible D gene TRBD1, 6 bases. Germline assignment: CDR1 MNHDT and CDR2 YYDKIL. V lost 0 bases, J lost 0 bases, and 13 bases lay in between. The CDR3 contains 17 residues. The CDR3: CASSRDQTGLNQDTQYF. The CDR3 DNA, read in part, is TGTGCTAGCAGTAGAGATCAGACAGGACTTAACCAAGAC.

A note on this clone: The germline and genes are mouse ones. The CDR3 DNA, read in part, is TGCACCTGCAGTGCAGGGGCTGGGGAGGCT. Translated, it gives CTCSAGAGEA. The full-length CDR3 reads as CTCSAGAGEAEQFF. This chain joins TRBV1 and TRBJ2-1, with TRBD2 as a possible D gene (6 bases). The CDR3 goes on 4 residues after the read ends, and that part is filled in from the germline J gene. Germline V lookup: CDR1 NSQYPW, CDR2 LRSPGD (reference sequence). The CDR3 length is 14 residues.

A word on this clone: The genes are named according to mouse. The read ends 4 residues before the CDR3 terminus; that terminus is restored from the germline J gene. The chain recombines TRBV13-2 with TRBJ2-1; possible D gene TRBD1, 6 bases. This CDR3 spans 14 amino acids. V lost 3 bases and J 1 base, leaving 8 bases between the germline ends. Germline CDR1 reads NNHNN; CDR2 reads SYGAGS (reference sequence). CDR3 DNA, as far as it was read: TGTGCCAGCGGTGCCACAGGGAACTATGCT. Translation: CASGATGNYA. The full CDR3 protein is CASGATGNYAEQFF.

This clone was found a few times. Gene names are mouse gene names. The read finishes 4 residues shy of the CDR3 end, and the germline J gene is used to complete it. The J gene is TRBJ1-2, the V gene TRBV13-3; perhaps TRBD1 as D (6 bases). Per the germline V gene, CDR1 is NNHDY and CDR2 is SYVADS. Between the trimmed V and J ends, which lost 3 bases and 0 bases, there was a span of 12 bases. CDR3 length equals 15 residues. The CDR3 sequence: CASSGKTGANSDYTF. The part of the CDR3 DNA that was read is TGTGCCAGCAGTGGCAAGACAGGAGCAAACTCC.

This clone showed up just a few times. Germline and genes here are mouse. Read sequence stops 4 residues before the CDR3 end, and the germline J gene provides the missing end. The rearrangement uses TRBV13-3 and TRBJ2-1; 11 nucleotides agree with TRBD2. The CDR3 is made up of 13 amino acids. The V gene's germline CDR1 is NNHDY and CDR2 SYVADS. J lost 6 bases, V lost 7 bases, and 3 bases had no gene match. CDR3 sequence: CASRDWGSAEQFF. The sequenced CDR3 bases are TGTGCCAGCCGGGACTGGGGGAGTGCT.

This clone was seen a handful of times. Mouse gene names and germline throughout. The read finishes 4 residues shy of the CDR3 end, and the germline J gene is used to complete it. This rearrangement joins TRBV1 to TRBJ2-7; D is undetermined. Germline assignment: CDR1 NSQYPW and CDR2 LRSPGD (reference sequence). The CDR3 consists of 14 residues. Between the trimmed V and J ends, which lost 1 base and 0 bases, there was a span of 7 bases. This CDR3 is CTCSAAQNSYEQYF. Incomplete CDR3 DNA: TGCACCTGCAGTGCAGCACAAAACTCCTAT.

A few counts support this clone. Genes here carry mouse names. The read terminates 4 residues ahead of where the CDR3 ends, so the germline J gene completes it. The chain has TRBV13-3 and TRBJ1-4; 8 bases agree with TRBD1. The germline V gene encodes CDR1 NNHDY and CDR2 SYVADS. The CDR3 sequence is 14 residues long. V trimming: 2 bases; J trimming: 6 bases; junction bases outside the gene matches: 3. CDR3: CASSEPRGHERLFF. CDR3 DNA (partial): TGTGCCAGCAGTGAGCCCAGGGGGCACGAA.

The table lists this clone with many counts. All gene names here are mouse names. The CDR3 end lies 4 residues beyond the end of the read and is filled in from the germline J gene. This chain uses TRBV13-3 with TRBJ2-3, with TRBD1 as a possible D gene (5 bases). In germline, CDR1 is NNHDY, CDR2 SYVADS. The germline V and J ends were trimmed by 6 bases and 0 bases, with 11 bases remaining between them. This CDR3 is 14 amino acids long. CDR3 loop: CASTSGKSAETLYF. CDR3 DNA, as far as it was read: TGTGCCAGCACATCAGGGAAGAGTGCAGAA.

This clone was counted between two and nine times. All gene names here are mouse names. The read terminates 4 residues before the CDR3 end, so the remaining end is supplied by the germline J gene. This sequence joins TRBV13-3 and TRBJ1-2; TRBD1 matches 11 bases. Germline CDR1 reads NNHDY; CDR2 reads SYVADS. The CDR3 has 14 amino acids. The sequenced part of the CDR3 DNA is TGTGCCAGCAGTGATGGAGGGACAGGGGGC. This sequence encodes CASSDGGTGG. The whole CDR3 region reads CASSDGGTGGDYTF.

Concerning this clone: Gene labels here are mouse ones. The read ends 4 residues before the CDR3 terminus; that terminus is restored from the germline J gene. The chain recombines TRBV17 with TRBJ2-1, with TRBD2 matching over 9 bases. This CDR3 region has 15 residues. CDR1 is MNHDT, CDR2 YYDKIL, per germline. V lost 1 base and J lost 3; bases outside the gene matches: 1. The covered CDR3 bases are TGTGCTAGCAGTAGAGGACTGGGGGTCTATGCT. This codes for CASSRGLGVYA. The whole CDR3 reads CASSRGLGVYAEQFF.

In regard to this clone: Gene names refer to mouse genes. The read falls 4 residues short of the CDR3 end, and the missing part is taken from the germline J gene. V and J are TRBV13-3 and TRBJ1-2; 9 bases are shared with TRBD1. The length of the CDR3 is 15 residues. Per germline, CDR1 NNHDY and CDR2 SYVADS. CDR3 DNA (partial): TGTGCCAGCAGTGATGCCACAGGGGGCAGGTCC. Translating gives CASSDATGGRS. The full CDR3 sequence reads CASSDATGGRSDYTF.

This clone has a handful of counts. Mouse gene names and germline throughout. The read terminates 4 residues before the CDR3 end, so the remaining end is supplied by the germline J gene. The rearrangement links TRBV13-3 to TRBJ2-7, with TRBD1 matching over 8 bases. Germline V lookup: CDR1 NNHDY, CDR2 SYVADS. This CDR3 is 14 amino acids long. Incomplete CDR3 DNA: TGTGCCAGCAGCCCCCGGGACAGGAATTAT. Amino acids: CASSPRDRNY. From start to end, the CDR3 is CASSPRDRNYEQYF.

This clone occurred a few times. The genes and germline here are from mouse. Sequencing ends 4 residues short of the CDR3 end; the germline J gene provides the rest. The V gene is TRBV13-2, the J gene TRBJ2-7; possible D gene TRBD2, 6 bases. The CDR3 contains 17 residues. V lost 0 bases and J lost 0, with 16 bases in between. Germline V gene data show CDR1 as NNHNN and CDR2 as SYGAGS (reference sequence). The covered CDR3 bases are TGTGCCAGCGGTGATGCATTGGGACTTTTGAGCTCCTAT. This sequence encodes CASGDALGLLSSY. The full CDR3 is CASGDALGLLSSYEQYF.

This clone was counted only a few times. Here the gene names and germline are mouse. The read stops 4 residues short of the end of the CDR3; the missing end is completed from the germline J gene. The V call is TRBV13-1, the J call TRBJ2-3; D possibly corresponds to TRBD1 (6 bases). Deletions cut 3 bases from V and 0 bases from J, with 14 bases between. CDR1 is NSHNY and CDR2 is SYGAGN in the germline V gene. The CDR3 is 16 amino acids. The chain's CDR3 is CASSGGTQPSAETLYF. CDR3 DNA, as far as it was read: TGTGCCAGCAGTGGAGGGACACAGCCTAGTGCAGAA.

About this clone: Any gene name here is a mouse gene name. The CDR3 DNA, read in part, is TGTGCCAGCGGTGCGGGACTGGGGGGGCTTGCAGAA. Protein sequence: CASGAGLGGLAE. From start to end, the CDR3 is CASGAGLGGLAETLYF. The chain uses TRBV13-2 and TRBJ2-3, with 14 bases that match TRBD2. The read halts 4 residues ahead of the CDR3 end, with the missing end drawn from the germline J gene. The CDR3 is 16 amino acids. Germline V gene data show CDR1 as NNHNN and CDR2 as SYGAGS (reference sequence). V shed 3 bases and J 2 bases; nucleotides not matched to a gene: 2.

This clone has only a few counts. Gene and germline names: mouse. Partial CDR3 DNA: TGTGCCAGCAGCCCGGACTGGGCCTCCTAT. Amino acid sequence: CASSPDWASY. The entire CDR3 protein is CASSPDWASYEQYF. The chain couples TRBV19 to TRBJ2-7; 8 bases align to TRBD2. Read sequence stops 4 residues before the CDR3 end, and the germline J gene provides the missing end. Germline values: CDR1 FNHDT, CDR2 SITEND (reference sequence). The J segment lost 0 bases and the V segment lost 5 bases, leaving 4 bases of the junction unmatched. The CDR3 has 14 amino acids.

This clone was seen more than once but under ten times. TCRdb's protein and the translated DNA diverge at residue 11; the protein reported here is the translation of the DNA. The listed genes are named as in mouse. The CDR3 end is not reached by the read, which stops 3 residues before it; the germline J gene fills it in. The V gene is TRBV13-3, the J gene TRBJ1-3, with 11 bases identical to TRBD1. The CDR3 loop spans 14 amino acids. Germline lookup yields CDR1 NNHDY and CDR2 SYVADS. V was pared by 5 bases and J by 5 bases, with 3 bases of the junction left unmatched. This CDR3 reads CASRDRGRRNTLYF. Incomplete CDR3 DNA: TGTGCCAGCAGGGACAGGGGGCGCCGAAATACG.

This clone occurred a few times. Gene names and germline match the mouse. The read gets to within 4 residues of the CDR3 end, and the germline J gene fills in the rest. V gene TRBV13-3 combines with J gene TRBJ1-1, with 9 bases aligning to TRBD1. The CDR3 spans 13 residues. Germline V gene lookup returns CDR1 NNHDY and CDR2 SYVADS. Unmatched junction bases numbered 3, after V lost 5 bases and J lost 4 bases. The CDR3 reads CASRSGQGTEVFF. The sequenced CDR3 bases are TGTGCCAGCAGATCGGGACAGGGCACA.

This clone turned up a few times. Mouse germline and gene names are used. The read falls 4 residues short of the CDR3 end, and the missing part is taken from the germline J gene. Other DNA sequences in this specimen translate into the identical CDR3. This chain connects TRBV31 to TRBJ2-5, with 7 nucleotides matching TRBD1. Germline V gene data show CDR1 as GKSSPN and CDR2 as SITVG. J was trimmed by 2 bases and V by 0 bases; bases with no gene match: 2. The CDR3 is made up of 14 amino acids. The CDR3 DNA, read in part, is TGTGCCTGGAGTCTGACAGGGCTCCAAGAC. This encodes CAWSLTGLQD. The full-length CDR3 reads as CAWSLTGLQDTQYF.

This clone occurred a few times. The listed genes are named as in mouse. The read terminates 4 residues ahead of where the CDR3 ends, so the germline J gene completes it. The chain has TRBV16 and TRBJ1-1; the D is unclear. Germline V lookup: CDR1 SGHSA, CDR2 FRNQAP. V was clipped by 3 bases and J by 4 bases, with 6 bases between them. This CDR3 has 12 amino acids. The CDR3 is CASSFAVTEVFF. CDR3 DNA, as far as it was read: TGTGCAAGCAGCTTCGCAGTCACA.

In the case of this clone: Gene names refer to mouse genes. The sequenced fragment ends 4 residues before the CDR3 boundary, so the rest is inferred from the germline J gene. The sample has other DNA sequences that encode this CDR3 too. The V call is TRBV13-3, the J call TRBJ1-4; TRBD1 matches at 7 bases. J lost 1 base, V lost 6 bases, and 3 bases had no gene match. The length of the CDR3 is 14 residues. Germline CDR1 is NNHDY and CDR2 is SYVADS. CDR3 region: CASKRQGSNERLFF. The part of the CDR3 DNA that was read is TGTGCCAGCAAGAGACAGGGTTCCAACGAA.

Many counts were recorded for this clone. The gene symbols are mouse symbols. CDR3 sequence: CASNHNYEQYF. Incomplete CDR3 DNA: TGTGCCAGCAACCACAACTAT. V usage is TRBV13-3 and J usage is TRBJ2-7; no reliable D call. Read coverage stops 4 residues before the CDR3 terminus; the germline J gene supplies the remainder. V was cut by 6 bases and J by 3 bases, with 7 bases left in between. This CDR3 spans 11 amino acids. Germline CDR1 is NNHDY and CDR2 is SYVADS.